The rows below give T cell receptor beta chains drawn from one sample of a study of T cell repertoires in cytomegalovirus infection. One entry per CDR3 protein results from TCRdb running MiXCR on the reads. The sample consists of some 100,000 distinct CDR3 sequences, 20% to 30% of them appearing once. The sample comprised CD8+ T cells from PBMCs. The receptors stem from a human donor in good health (CMV status not recorded). Some clones in this sample may be carry-over from other donors' samples. Each CDR3 is given with its conserved first and last residue. For some rows the clone size is stated as once, few or many, or as a class when expanded; others skip it.

>TRBJ2-7|TRBV20-1|few
CSARGTGLSSYEQYF
>TRBJ2-1|TRBV12-5|many
CASGLPPLNEQFF
>TRBJ1-1|TRBV6-1|NA
CASSGQGVTEAFF
>TRBJ1-1|TRBV5-1|NA
CASSPTGQSNTEAFF
>TRBJ2-7|TRBV5-1|many
CASGPRQGNYEQYF
>TRBJ2-1|TRBV11-1|few
CASSPTQDTASVFF
>TRBJ2-1|TRBV12-3/TRBV12-4|few
CASSYGLAGGYNEQFF
>TRBJ2-1|TRBV14|NA
CASSQGADEQFF
>TRBJ1-1|TRBV5-6|NA
CASSLFGMNTEAFF
>TRBJ2-2|TRBV6-5|NA
CASSYGGLAAGELFF